The 26 T cell receptor beta chains in this list originate from one sample, sequenced in a study of identical twins. TCRdb used MiXCR to reprocess the 5' RACE reads, holding one entry per CDR3 protein. The repertoire holds around 250,000 distinct CDR3 sequences, with about 13% as singletons. The same specimen was also included in a second study, on yellow fever vaccine responses in identical twins.

Sequencing was carried out using memory (CD45RO+) T cells sorted from blood. These receptors all stem from a woman under 30 in good health.

The chain combines TRBV29-1 with TRBJ1-1, with 7 bases that match TRBD1. Trimming took 8 bases from V and 7 from J; bases not matched to a gene: 7. Germline V CDR1 and CDR2: SQVTM, ANQGSEA. This CDR3 contains 11 residues. The CDR3 is CSIKGANEAFF. CDR3 DNA sequence: TGCAGCATAAAGGGGGCAAATGAAGCTTTCTTT.

This clonotype appeared many times. The rearrangement uses TRBV6-1 and TRBJ1-1; a possible D gene is TRBD1 (5 bases). V dropped 7 bases and J dropped 1 base, with 16 bases sitting between them. CDR3 length equals 15 residues. Germline lookup yields CDR1 MNHNS and CDR2 SASEGT. The DNA of the CDR3 is TGTGCCAGCAACTACGTTCAGGGCAAGAACACTGAAGCTTTCTTT. This gives the protein CASNYVQGKNTEAFF.

This chain connects TRBV24-1 to TRBJ2-1, with D possibly TRBD2 on 5 matching bases. The ends were cut back, 1 base at V and 0 bases at J, with 21 bases in the middle. CDR3 length equals 20 residues. Germline V gene sequence: CDR1 KGHDR, CDR2 SFDVKD. The CDR3 sequence is CATSDLVASSPGSSYNEQFF. Here the CDR3 DNA reads TGTGCCACCAGTGATTTAGTGGCTAGCTCCCCCGGAAGCTCCTACAATGAGCAGTTCTTC.

This chain links TRBV7-6 with TRBJ2-2, with 12 bases lining up with TRBD2. Germline CDR1 is SGHVS and CDR2 is FNYEAQ. The CDR3 is 15 amino acids. With 6 bases clipped from V and 5 bases from J, the junction kept 4 bases outside the gene matches. CDR3 sequence reads: CASRIGTSGTGELFF. DNA of the CDR3: TGTGCCAGCAGAATCGGGACTAGCGGGACCGGGGAGCTGTTTTTT.

This clonotype was counted many times. The chain combines TRBV12-3 or TRBV12-4 with TRBJ2-5, with 7 nucleotides matching TRBD2. V trimming: 5 bases; J trimming: 1 base; junction bases outside the gene matches: 4. The CDR3 length is 14 residues. CDR3 DNA: TGTGCCAGCAGTCCTAAGCGGGGCCAAGAGACCCAGTACTTC. Translation gives CASSPKRGQETQYF.

The chain combines TRBV28 with TRBJ1-1, with a tentative D call TRBD1 (5 bases). The germline CDR1 and CDR2 sequences are MDHEN and SYDVKM. This CDR3 comprises 14 residues. CDR3 bases: TGTGCAAGCGGGGACGGGGCATTGAACACTGAAGCTTTCTTT. As protein: CASGDGALNTEAFF.

The chain couples TRBV7-2 to TRBJ2-1; a possible D gene is TRBD1 (7 bases). CDR1 and CDR2 from the germline V gene are SGHTA and FQGNSA. The CDR3 loop spans 16 amino acids. Between the trimmed V and J ends, which lost 5 bases and 0 bases, there was a span of 14 bases. CDR3 nucleotides: TGTGCCAGCAGCCCCAGGGGGGCGAACTCCTACAATGAGCAGTTCTTC. It translates to CASSPRGANSYNEQFF.

This clonotype was picked up many times. The genes are TRBV6-4 and TRBJ2-1, with TRBD1 as a possible D gene (6 bases). The CDR3 has 15 amino acids. V lost 6 bases to trimming and J lost 4 bases, with 16 bases between them. Germline V gene sequence: CDR1 MRHNA, CDR2 SNTAGT. CDR3 loop: CASSLAAGQYNEQFF. CDR3 sequence (DNA): TGTGCCAGCAGCCTCGCGGCAGGACAGTACAATGAGCAGTTCTTC.

This clonotype was seen only a few times. V is TRBV28 and J is TRBJ2-5; D possibly uses TRBD1 or TRBD2 (5 bases each). This CDR3 is built from 17 residues. With 5 bases removed from V and 1 base from J, the gap between germline ends came to 20 bases. Germline V CDR1 and CDR2: MDHEN, SYDVKM. The CDR3 region is CASSPTPRGAGQETQYF. Written as DNA, the CDR3 is TGTGCCAGCAGTCCAACCCCACGGGGCGCAGGCCAAGAGACCCAGTACTTC.

The V call is TRBV5-1, the J call TRBJ1-4, with TRBD1 matching 8 bases. V lost 3 bases to trimming and J lost 4 bases; unmatched junction nucleotides: 8. This CDR3 comprises 16 residues. CDR1 and CDR2 from the germline V gene are SGHRS and YFSETQ. CDR3 loop: CASSSGRQGLNEKLFF. In nucleotides, the CDR3 is TGCGCCAGCAGCTCGGGACGACAGGGGCTTAATGAAAAACTGTTTTTT.

The chain recombines TRBV7-2 with TRBJ2-7; D is possibly TRBD2 (5 bases). Trimming pared 5 bases from V and 7 bases from J, leaving 21 bases between. The CDR3 totals 15 residues. CDR1 SGHTA and CDR2 FQGNSA come from the germline V gene. The CDR3 coding sequence is TGTGCCAGCAGCGGAGACGAGGGAGAAATACGAGAGCAGTACTTC. Translation gives CASSGDEGEIREQYF.

A few counts support this clonotype. The rearrangement links TRBV24-1 to TRBJ2-2; a possible D gene is TRBD1 (5 bases). Germline CDR1 and CDR2: KGHDR and SFDVKD. The CDR3 runs 14 residues. The V end lost 5 bases, the J end lost 4 bases, and 10 bases lay between the germline ends. CDR3: CATSVQGGTGELFF. The DNA of the CDR3 is TGTGCCACCAGTGTTCAGGGCGGCACCGGGGAGCTGTTTTTT.

This rearrangement joins TRBV19 to TRBJ2-2; 7 bases are shared with TRBD1. V shed 6 bases, J shed 8 bases, and the junction held 3 bases outside the gene matches. There are 12 residues in the CDR3. Germline CDR1 LNHDA, CDR2 SQIVND (reference sequence). The CDR3 DNA reads TGTGCCAGTAGCCGACAGGGAGGGGAGCTGTTTTTT. The encoded protein is CASSRQGGELFF.

In its sample, this clonotype was seen many times. V is TRBV28 and J is TRBJ2-3; D is possibly TRBD2 (5 bases). The V end lost 3 bases, the J end lost 2 bases, and 6 bases lay between the germline ends. CDR1 and CDR2 from the germline V gene are MDHEN and SYDVKM. The CDR3 loop spans 13 amino acids. The CDR3 protein is CASSLDSTDTQYF. CDR3 nucleotides: TGTGCCAGCAGTTTGGACTCCACAGATACGCAGTATTTT.

The J gene is TRBJ2-3, the V gene TRBV7-9; perhaps TRBD2 as D (6 bases). The CDR3 covers 17 residues. Germline loops: CDR1 SEHNR, CDR2 FQNEAQ (reference sequence). V was clipped by 3 bases and J by 1 base, with 17 bases between them. The CDR3 protein is CASSFFGTQAGTDTQYF. The CDR3 nucleotides are TGTGCCAGCAGCTTTTTCGGGACTCAGGCGGGCACAGATACGCAGTATTTT.

This clonotype was seen repeatedly, ten times or more. This rearrangement joins TRBV11-2 to TRBJ2-2; 10 bases map to TRBD2. The CDR3 contains 15 residues. The germline gives CDR1 SGHAT, CDR2 FQNNGV. The V segment lost 5 bases and the J segment 5 bases; nucleotides outside the gene matches: 5. The CDR3 sequence: CASSPGLAVTGELFF. In nucleotides, the CDR3 is TGTGCCAGCAGCCCCGGACTAGCGGTTACCGGGGAGCTGTTTTTT. Based on the CDR3 plus reference TRBV11-2 and TRBJ2-2, the full variable domain is EAGVAQSPRYKIIEKRQSVAFWCNPISGHATLYWYQQILGQGPKLLIQFQNNGVVDDSQLPKDRFSAERLKGVDSTLKIQPAKLEDSAVYLCASSPGLAVTGELFFGEGSRLTVL.

This clonotype has a handful of counts. The J gene is TRBJ2-2, the V gene TRBV6-4; D gene uncertain. Germline V gene sequence: CDR1 MRHNA, CDR2 SNTAGT. Trimming removed 0 bases from V and 2 bases from J, with 7 bases in between. This CDR3 region has 15 residues. The CDR3 DNA reads TGTGCCAGCAGTGACTCGATCGAAAACACCGGGGAGCTGTTTTTT. Amino acid sequence: CASSDSIENTGELFF.

The V gene is TRBV4-1, the J gene TRBJ2-3; no definite D call. Per germline, CDR1 MGHRA and CDR2 YSYEKL. CDR3 length: 15 residues. V lost 4 bases and J 1 base, leaving 12 bases between the germline ends. The CDR3: CASSPLGVRTDTQYF. The CDR3 region has the DNA TGCGCCAGCAGCCCCCTTGGAGTTCGCACAGATACGCAGTATTTT.

This clonotype was observed a few times. The chain has TRBV28 and TRBJ2-2, with 12 positions matching TRBD2. The germline gives CDR1 MDHEN, CDR2 SYDVKM. J was trimmed by 6 bases and V by 7 bases; bases with no gene match: 18. The CDR3 has 19 amino acids. CDR3 bases: TGTGCCAGCATGCCCTCTAGGCTAGCGGGAGGGAAGTTGGCCGGGGAGCTGTTTTTT. As protein: CASMPSRLAGGKLAGELFF. Full variable domain (missing parts from reference TRBV28 and TRBJ2-2): DVKVTQSSRYLVKRTGEKVFLECVQDMDHENMFWYRQDPGLGLRLIYFSYDVKMKEKGDIPEGYSVSREKKERFSLILESASTNQTSMYLCASMPSRLAGGKLAGELFFGEGSRLTVL.

This clonotype was counted only a few times. The chain couples TRBV7-9 to TRBJ1-5; D is unresolved. Trimming shortened V by 4 bases and J by 2 bases, and 15 bases separated the two germline ends. Germline CDR1 reads SEHNR; CDR2 reads FQNEAQ (reference sequence). The CDR3 totals 16 residues. This CDR3 is CASSSSRDFGNQPQHF. DNA for the CDR3: TGTGCCAGCAGCTCCTCCAGAGATTTTGGCAATCAGCCCCAGCATTTT.

With respect to this clonotype: This may be a read error: a much more frequent sequence differs by one nucleotide. The V gene is TRBV3-1, the J gene TRBJ2-3, with D perhaps given as TRBD1 or TRBD2 (5 bases each). The CDR3 has 15 amino acids. V was pared by 3 bases and J by 0 bases, with 10 bases between. Germline V gene sequence: CDR1 LGHDT, CDR2 YNNKEL (reference sequence). CDR3 sequence (DNA): TGTGCCAGCAGCCAGAGGGGTCGAAGCACAGATACGCAGTATTTT. Its translation: CASSQRGRSTDTQYF.

CDR3 nucleotides: TGCAGTGCTAGGGACCCGTCGAGGGACCACAATGAGCAGTTCTTC. Translated: CSARDPSRDHNEQFF. This chain uses TRBV20-1 with TRBJ2-1, with D perhaps assigned TRBD1 or TRBD2 (5 bases each). The V gene lost 3 bases and the J gene lost 5 bases, with 17 bases spanning the gap. From germline, CDR1 is DFQATT and CDR2 SNEGSKA (reference sequence). The CDR3 is 15 amino acids.

This clonotype was detected only a few times. The J gene is TRBJ1-4, the V gene TRBV20-1, with D tentatively TRBD1 (5 bases). Trimming took off 0 bases at V and 7 bases at J, with 12 bases between the two ends. Germline V lookup: CDR1 DFQATT, CDR2 SNEGSKA (reference sequence). The CDR3 totals 14 residues. The CDR3 DNA follows: TGCAGTGCTAGAGATTGGCAGGGAAGTGAAAAACTGTTTTTT. It codes for CSARDWQGSEKLFF.

The rearrangement uses TRBV28 and TRBJ1-4; no firm D call. Looked up from germline, CDR1 is MDHEN and CDR2 is SYDVKM. V was trimmed by 10 bases and J by 9 bases, leaving 15 bases between them. CDR3 size: 12 residues. The CDR3 DNA reads as TGTGCCACCTCGGACGGGCTGAAAAAACTGTTTTTT. Translating it yields CATSDGLKKLFF.

The rearrangement uses TRBV15 and TRBJ2-3; no firm D call. The V gene's germline CDR1 is LNHNV and CDR2 YYDKDF (reference sequence). Trimming removed 0 bases from V and 6 bases from J, with 10 bases in between. This CDR3 has 14 residues. The CDR3 here is CATSRDRSRDTQYF. The CDR3 DNA reads as TGTGCCACCAGCAGAGATAGGTCTAGGGATACGCAGTATTTT.

This clonotype was detected many times. The rearrangement uses TRBV7-9 and TRBJ2-1; 10 bases align to TRBD1. Germline CDR1 and CDR2: SEHNR and FQNEAQ (reference sequence). The CDR3 contains 15 residues. V lost 5 bases and J lost 1; bases outside the gene matches: 2. In nucleotides, the CDR3 is TGTGCCAGCAGCCCGGGACAGGGGTCCTACAATGAGCAGTTCTTC. It is translated as CASSPGQGSYNEQFF.